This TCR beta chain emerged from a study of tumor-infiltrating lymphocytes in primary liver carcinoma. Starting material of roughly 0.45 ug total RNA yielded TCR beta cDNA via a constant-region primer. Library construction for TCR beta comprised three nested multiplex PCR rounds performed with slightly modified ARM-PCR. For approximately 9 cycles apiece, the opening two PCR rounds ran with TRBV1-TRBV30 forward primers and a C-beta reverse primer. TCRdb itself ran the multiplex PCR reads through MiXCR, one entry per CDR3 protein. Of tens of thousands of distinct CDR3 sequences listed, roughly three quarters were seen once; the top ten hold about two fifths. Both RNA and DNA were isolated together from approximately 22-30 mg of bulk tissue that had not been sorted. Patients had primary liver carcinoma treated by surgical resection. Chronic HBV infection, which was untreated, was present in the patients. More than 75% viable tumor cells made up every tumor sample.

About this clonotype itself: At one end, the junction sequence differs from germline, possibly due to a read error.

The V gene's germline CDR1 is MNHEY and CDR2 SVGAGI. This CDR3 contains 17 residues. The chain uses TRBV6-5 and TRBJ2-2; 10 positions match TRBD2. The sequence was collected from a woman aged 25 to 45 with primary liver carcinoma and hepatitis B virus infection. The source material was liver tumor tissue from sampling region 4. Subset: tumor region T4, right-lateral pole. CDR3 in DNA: TGCGCCAGCCAGGGCCGGCTAGCGGGAGTGGTTTGTGGGGAGTTGTTTTTT. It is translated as CASQGRLAGVVCGELFF.